The rows below give T cell receptor beta chains drawn from one sample of a study of cytomegalovirus exposure and HLA in healthy donors. TCRdb's table, derived via immunoSEQ multiplex PCR, lists solely in-frame clones and lacks some. The sample holds fewer than 150,000 clones, around 80% seen once. Source material: PBMCs. The receptors shown here come from a middle-aged man in good health and CMV-seropositive. Each CDR3 is given with its conserved first and last residue. D genes are given only for firm matches. Not every row has a clone size; where given, it reads once, few, many or a size class.

D gene: TRBD1; J gene: TRBJ2-1; V gene: TRBV28; clone size: once; CDR3 DNA: TGTGCCAGCAGTACCGCGGGACAGGTGCTCAATGAGCAGTTCTTC; CDR3 protein: CASSTAGQVLNEQFF
D gene: TRBD2; J gene: TRBJ2-3; V gene: TRBV7-2; clone size: -; CDR3 DNA: TGTGCCAGCAGCTTAGTGTTTTCGGGACTAGCGGGCACAGATACGCAGTATTTT; CDR3 protein: CASSLVFSGLAGTDTQYF
D gene: -; J gene: TRBJ1-1; V gene: TRBV30; clone size: -; CDR3 DNA: TGTGCCTGGAGTGTAGGGGGGGCGGGCACTGAAGCTTTCTTT; CDR3 protein: CAWSVGGAGTEAFF
D gene: -; J gene: TRBJ2-7; V gene: TRBV4-1; clone size: -; CDR3 DNA: TGCGCCAGCAGCCAAGATGTTGGCAGGTACTCCTACGAGCAGTACTTC; CDR3 protein: CASSQDVGRYSYEQYF
D gene: -; J gene: TRBJ2-7; V gene: TRBV7-2; clone size: -; CDR3 DNA: TGTGCCAGCAGCTTGTCAGAGGGCTACGAGCAGTACTTC; CDR3 protein: CASSLSEGYEQYF
D gene: TRBD1; J gene: TRBJ2-5; V gene: TRBV5-1; clone size: few; CDR3 DNA: TGCGCCAGCAGCCACGGACAGGGACAACAAGAGACCCAGTACTTC; CDR3 protein: CASSHGQGQQETQYF
D gene: -; J gene: TRBJ1-1; V gene: TRBV18; clone size: -; CDR3 DNA: TGTGCCAGCTCACCACTCCCAGGGGCCATGAACACTGAAGCTTTCTTT; CDR3 protein: CASSPLPGAMNTEAFF
D gene: -; J gene: TRBJ2-1; V gene: TRBV4-2; clone size: -; CDR3 DNA: TGTGCCAGCAGCCAAGATTTTGGTCTAGCGAGCTCCTACAATGAGCAGTTCTTC; CDR3 protein: CASSQDFGLASSYNEQFF
D gene: -; J gene: TRBJ2-7; V gene: TRBV6-1; clone size: few; CDR3 DNA: TGTGCCAGCAGTGCCCCATACGAGCAGTACTTC; CDR3 protein: CASSAPYEQYF
D gene: -; J gene: TRBJ1-1; V gene: TRBV6-1; clone size: few; CDR3 DNA: TGTGCCAGCAGTCTACGACAGCTTTTCACTGAAGCTTTCTTT; CDR3 protein: CASSLRQLFTEAFF
D gene: TRBD1; J gene: TRBJ2-1; V gene: TRBV6-1; clone size: -; CDR3 DNA: TGTGCCAGCAGTAAACGACAGGGGGATGAGCAGTTCTTC; CDR3 protein: CASSKRQGDEQFF
D gene: TRBD1; J gene: TRBJ2-7; V gene: TRBV6-6; clone size: -; CDR3 DNA: TGTGCCAGCAGTCCAAGGACAGGGGGCGGCTACGAGCAGTACTTC; CDR3 protein: CASSPRTGGGYEQYF
D gene: TRBD1; J gene: TRBJ2-3; V gene: TRBV13; clone size: once; CDR3 DNA: TGTGCCAGCAGCTTACAAGGGACAGGGGGAATTCGGACAGATACGCAGTATTTT; CDR3 protein: CASSLQGTGGIRTDTQYF